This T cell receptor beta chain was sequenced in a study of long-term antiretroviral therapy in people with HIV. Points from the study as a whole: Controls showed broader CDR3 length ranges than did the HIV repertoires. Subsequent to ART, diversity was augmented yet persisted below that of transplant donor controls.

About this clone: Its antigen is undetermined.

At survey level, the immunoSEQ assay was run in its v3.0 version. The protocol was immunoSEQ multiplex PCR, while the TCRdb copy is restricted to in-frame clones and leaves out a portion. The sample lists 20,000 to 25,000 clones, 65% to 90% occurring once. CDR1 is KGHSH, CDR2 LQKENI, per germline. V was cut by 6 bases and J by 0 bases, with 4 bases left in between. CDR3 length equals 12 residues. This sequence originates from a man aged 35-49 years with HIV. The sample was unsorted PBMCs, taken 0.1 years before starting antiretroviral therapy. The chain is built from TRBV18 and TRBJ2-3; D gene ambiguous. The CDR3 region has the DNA TGTGCCAGCTCGTCTAGCACAGATACGCAGTATTTT. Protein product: CASSSSTDTQYF. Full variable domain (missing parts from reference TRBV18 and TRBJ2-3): NAGVMQNPRHLVRRRGQEARLRCSPMKGHSHVYWYRQLPEEGLKFMVYLQKENIIDESGMPKERFSAEFPKEGPSILRIQQVVRGDSAAYFCASSSSTDTQYFGPGTRLTVL.